One sample yielded the 17 T cell receptor beta chains listed below, sequenced in a study of T cell repertoires in cytomegalovirus infection. TCRdb analysed the reads with MiXCR anew, one entry per CDR3 protein. Of a few hundred thousand distinct CDR3 sequences listed, roughly a sixth are singletons. Input material: PBMCs. These TCRs come from a human donor in good health (CMV status not recorded). Some clones in this sample may be carry-over from other donors' samples.

At least ten counts were recorded for this clonotype. The chain links TRBV7-9 to TRBJ2-7, with a weak D call TRBD2 (5 bases). In germline, CDR1 is SEHNR, CDR2 FQNEAQ (reference sequence). The CDR3 contains 15 residues. V lost 4 bases, J lost 6 bases, and 19 bases lay in between. The DNA for the CDR3 is TGTGCCAGCAGCTCCTTTAGTAGCGATTTCATCGAGCAGTACTTC. Its translation is CASSSFSSDFIEQYF.

This clonotype was seen more than once but under ten times. This chain joins TRBV7-2 and TRBJ2-1, with D uncertain. CDR1 is SGHTA and CDR2 is FQGNSA in the germline V gene. There are 16 residues in the CDR3. The germline V and J ends were trimmed by 2 bases and 0 bases, with 11 bases remaining between them. CDR3 sequence: CASSLRQGGSYNEQFF. The CDR3 DNA is TGTGCCAGCAGCTTACGACAAGGCGGCTCCTACAATGAGCAGTTCTTC.

V and J are TRBV11-2 and TRBJ2-2; 12 bases map to TRBD2. CDR3 size: 16 residues. The germline V gene encodes CDR1 SGHAT and CDR2 FQNNGV. Losses at the gene ends were 6 bases for V and 7 bases for J; bases not matched to a gene: 9. The CDR3 DNA follows: TGTGCCAGCAGACGACTAGCGGGGGACCCCGGCGGGGAGCTGTTTTTT. This codes for CASRRLAGDPGGELFF.

The chain has TRBV15 and TRBJ1-4; a weak D match, TRBD1 (5 bases). The CDR3 runs to 15 residues. Looked up from germline, CDR1 is LNHNV and CDR2 is YYDKDF (reference sequence). The V end was cut by 5 bases, the J end by 0 bases, with 10 bases between. CDR3 sequence reads: CATSGGEATNEKLFF. CDR3 coding DNA: TGTGCCACCAGCGGGGGGGAGGCAACTAATGAAAAACTGTTTTTT.

This clonotype has a handful of counts. This chain joins TRBV20-1 and TRBJ1-6; 7 bases match TRBD1. J was trimmed by 9 bases and V by 5 bases; bases with no gene match: 7. The CDR3 length is 13 residues. The germline V gene encodes CDR1 DFQATT and CDR2 SNEGSKA (reference sequence). The CDR3 loop reads CSAPQGGGSPLHF. In DNA form, the CDR3 reads TGCAGTGCTCCTCAGGGGGGTGGTTCACCCCTCCACTTT.

V is TRBV20-1 and J is TRBJ1-5; tentatively, D is TRBD1 (5 bases). CDR3 length: 13 amino acids. CDR1 is DFQATT and CDR2 is SNEGSKA in the germline V gene (reference sequence). Trimming removed 4 bases at V and 5 bases at J, with 12 bases between. The CDR3 loop is CSANRQNDQPQHF. The CDR3 bases are TGCAGTGCTAACAGGCAGAACGATCAGCCCCAGCATTTT.

This clonotype was counted ten times or more. The chain is built from TRBV5-4 and TRBJ1-4; no firm D call. CDR3 length: 15 residues. From germline, CDR1 is SGHNT and CDR2 YYREEE (reference sequence). V lost 4 bases and J lost 8, with 18 bases in between. CDR3 bases: TGTGCCAGCAGCGAGAACCGCGGGTTGAACGAAAAACTGTTTTTT. Its translation: CASSENRGLNEKLFF.

This clonotype was found once. CDR3 region: CASSLHSGEGSDTQYF. The CDR3 DNA follows: TGTGCCAGCAGCTTACATAGCGGGGAAGGTTCAGATACGCAGTATTTT. This chain joins TRBV11-3 and TRBJ2-3; 8 bases agree with TRBD2. This CDR3 has 16 residues. The germline CDR1 and CDR2 sequences are SGHNT and YENEEA. V was clipped by 2 bases and J by 4 bases; unmatched bases: 8. Supplemented by reference TRBV11-3 and TRBJ2-3, the full variable domain reads EAGVVQSPRYKIIEKKQPVAFWCNPISGHNTLYWYLQNLGQGPELLIRYENEEAVDDSQLPKDRFSAERLKGVDSTLKIQPAELGDSAVYLCASSLHSGEGSDTQYFGPGTRLTVL.

This clonotype was observed a few times. The V gene is TRBV14, the J gene TRBJ2-1; D may be TRBD2 (6 bases). Germline V gene sequence: CDR1 SGHDN, CDR2 FVKESK. The CDR3 loop spans 13 amino acids. V lost 2 bases, J lost 10 bases, and 12 bases lay in between. CDR3: CASSQRVREEQFF. The DNA for the CDR3 is TGTGCCAGCAGCCAAAGGGTCCGGGAGGAGCAGTTCTTC.

V is TRBV7-9 and J is TRBJ2-2; D gene uncertain. V dropped 2 bases and J dropped 5 bases, with 12 bases sitting between them. CDR3 size: 15 residues. Germline V gene data show CDR1 as SEHNR and CDR2 as FQNEAQ (reference sequence). The CDR3 loop is CASSLYDPRTGELFF. Written as DNA, the CDR3 is TGTGCCAGCAGCTTATATGACCCCAGGACCGGGGAGCTGTTTTTT.

This clonotype was seen ten or more times. The V and J genes are TRBV20-1 and TRBJ1-6; D unclear. The CDR3 spans 16 residues. Germline CDR1 is DFQATT and CDR2 is SNEGSKA (reference sequence). Trimming cost V 0 bases and J 2 bases, with 11 bases left between them. In nucleotides, the CDR3 is TGCAGTGCTAGAGATTCCGCTGCCGCCTATAATTCACCCCTCCACTTT. Residues: CSARDSAAAYNSPLHF.

The CDR3 DNA follows: TGTGCCAGCCTGAGGGGGTTTTTT. Amino acids: CASLRGFF. V is TRBV2 and J is TRBJ1-4; D may be TRBD1 (5 bases). CDR3 length: 8 residues. Trimming cost V 8 bases and J 16 bases, with 8 bases left between them. CDR1 and CDR2 from the germline V gene are SNHLY and FYNNEI.

This clonotype was picked up many times. The rearrangement uses TRBV11-2 and TRBJ1-1; D call uncertain. Per germline, CDR1 SGHAT and CDR2 FQNNGV. Trimming pared 2 bases from V and 3 bases from J, leaving 10 bases between. This CDR3 is 14 amino acids long. This CDR3 is CASSLRPRDTEAFF. CDR3 DNA: TGTGCCAGCAGCTTAAGGCCTAGGGACACTGAAGCTTTCTTT.

The V and J genes are TRBV7-2 and TRBJ2-6, with D tentatively TRBD1 (5 bases). V lost 2 bases, J lost 8 bases, and 7 bases lay in between. The V gene's germline CDR1 is SGHTA and CDR2 FQGNSA. The CDR3 covers 13 residues. The DNA for the CDR3 is TGTGCCAGCAGCTTACGGACAACCAACGTCCTGACTTTC. Translating gives CASSLRTTNVLTF.

J is TRBJ2-2 and V is TRBV7-3; D may be TRBD2 (5 bases). V was shortened by 5 bases and J by 7 bases, with 20 bases between the two germline ends. Germline V CDR1 and CDR2: SGHTA, FQGTGA. CDR3 length: 16 residues. The CDR3 is CASSPTRTRGNGELFF. Written as DNA, the CDR3 is TGTGCCAGCAGCCCCACGCGAACTCGGGGTAACGGGGAGCTGTTTTTT.

The V call is TRBV20-1, the J call TRBJ2-1; D is possibly TRBD1 (6 bases). Between the trimmed V and J ends, which lost 5 bases and 6 bases, there was a span of 14 bases. Germline V gives CDR1 DFQATT, CDR2 SNEGSKA (reference sequence). The CDR3 runs 13 residues. CDR3 loop: CSAPLDRSNEQFF. CDR3 bases: TGCAGTGCTCCCCTTGACAGGTCCAATGAGCAGTTCTTC.

The sample holds many counts of this clonotype. The chain recombines TRBV7-2 with TRBJ2-1; 9 bases map to TRBD1. CDR1 and CDR2 (germline): SGHTA, FQGNSA. J gave up 6 bases and V 4 bases, and 10 bases lay outside the gene matches. This CDR3 spans 16 amino acids. The CDR3 region is CASSSPGQGSFNEQFF. CDR3 DNA: TGTGCCAGCAGCTCCCCCGGACAGGGGAGTTTCAATGAGCAGTTCTTC.